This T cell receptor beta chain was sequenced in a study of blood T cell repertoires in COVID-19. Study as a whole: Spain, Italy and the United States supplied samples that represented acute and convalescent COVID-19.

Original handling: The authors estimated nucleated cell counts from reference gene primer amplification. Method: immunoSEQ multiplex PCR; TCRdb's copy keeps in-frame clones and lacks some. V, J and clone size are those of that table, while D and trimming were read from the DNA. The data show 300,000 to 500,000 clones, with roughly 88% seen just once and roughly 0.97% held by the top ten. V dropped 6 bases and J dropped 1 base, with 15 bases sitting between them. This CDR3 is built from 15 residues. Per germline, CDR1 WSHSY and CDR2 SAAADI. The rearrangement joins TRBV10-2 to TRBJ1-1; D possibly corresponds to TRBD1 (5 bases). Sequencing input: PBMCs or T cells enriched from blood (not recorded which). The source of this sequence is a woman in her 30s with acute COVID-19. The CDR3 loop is CASSDGSTGNTEAFF. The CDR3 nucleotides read TGCGCCAGCAGCGACGGCTCAACAGGGAACACTGAAGCTTTCTTT.